This passage covers 25 T cell receptor beta chains from one sample sequenced in a study of T cell changes during pregnancy in multiple sclerosis (dated by TCRdb to between 2018 and 2020). The library was made by the immunoSEQ multiplex PCR assay. In its TCRdb copy, this immuneACCESS table keeps in-frame sequences only and misses some clones. Where compared with another copy, unresolved V genes explain less than half of these, and the others have no known cause. The sample table shows about 89,000 clones, and 85% to 95% are seen once. The ten largest make up around 1.7% of the sample. Sequenced here: peripheral blood, sampled after pregnancy. All receptors derive from a female donor in good health, enrolled as a control in a pregnancy study.

The J gene is TRBJ2-7, the V gene TRBV5-6, with D perhaps matching TRBD1 (5 bases). Germline V gene lookup returns CDR1 SGHDT and CDR2 YYEEEE. CDR3 length: 13 residues. V was pared by 2 bases and J by 5 bases, with 11 bases between. The CDR3 nucleotides are TGTGCCAGCAGCTTCCTCCAGGGCGACGAGCAGTACTTC. Residues: CASSFLQGDEQYF.

This chain links TRBV27 with TRBJ2-7; D is perhaps TRBD2 (6 bases). The germline V gene has CDR1 MNHEY and CDR2 SMNVEV (reference sequence). V lost 8 bases and J lost 6, with 14 bases in between. The CDR3 consists of 12 residues. The DNA for the CDR3 is TGTGCCAGCTCCCGGGACTTCGGCGAGCAGTACTTC. The encoded protein is CASSRDFGEQYF.

The V call is TRBV2, the J call TRBJ2-1; D is ambiguous. The CDR3 contains 13 residues. The V gene's germline CDR1 is SNHLY and CDR2 FYNNEI. The V gene lost 2 bases and the J gene lost 6 bases, with 8 bases spanning the gap. CDR3 nucleotides: TGTGCCAGCAGTGAATTTCTACGCAATGAGCAGTTCTTC. Protein: CASSEFLRNEQFF.

The V gene is TRBV6-1, the J gene TRBJ1-2, with 9 bases identical to TRBD1. This CDR3 comprises 13 residues. V dropped 7 bases and J dropped 8; count of bases not matched to a gene: 8. Germline CDR1 MNHNS, CDR2 SASEGT. The CDR3 reads CASTGQGGGGYTF. CDR3 bases: TGTGCCAGCACGGGACAGGGAGGAGGCGGCTACACCTTC.

V is TRBV4-1 and J is TRBJ1-1; D possibly corresponds to TRBD1 (6 bases). From germline, CDR1 is MGHRA and CDR2 YSYEKL. The CDR3 totals 15 residues. Trimming removed 3 bases at V and 3 bases at J, with 14 bases between. CDR3 coding DNA: TGCGCCAGCAGCCACCGGCAGGGGACCGACACTGAAGCTTTCTTT. Encoded protein: CASSHRQGTDTEAFF.

This chain links TRBV2 with TRBJ2-5, with a tentative D call TRBD1 (6 bases). CDR3 length: 12 residues. V shed 8 bases and J shed 3 bases, with 10 bases lying between them. Germline V gene data show CDR1 as SNHLY and CDR2 as FYNNEI. CDR3: CASGQRKETQYF. The CDR3 nucleotides are TGTGCCAGCGGACAGCGTAAAGAGACCCAGTACTTC.

This chain links TRBV5-6 with TRBJ1-1; possible D gene TRBD1, 6 bases. The germline gives CDR1 SGHDT, CDR2 YYEEEE. Trimming removed 4 bases at V and 7 bases at J, with 8 bases between. CDR3 length: 11 amino acids. The CDR3 nucleotides are TGTGCCAGCAGCCAGGACAGTGAAGCTTTCTTT. This sequence encodes CASSQDSEAFF.

This clone was detected a few times. V and J are TRBV5-1 and TRBJ1-1; D unresolved. CDR1 and CDR2 (germline): SGHRS, YFSETQ. V was clipped by 3 bases and J by 2 bases, with 11 bases between them. The CDR3 covers 14 residues. Written as DNA, the CDR3 is TGCGCCAGCAGCTCTGTTGCAGGCAACACTGAAGCTTTCTTT. The encoded protein is CASSSVAGNTEAFF.

V gene TRBV28 combines with J gene TRBJ1-4; 9 bases match TRBD1. Looked up from germline, CDR1 is MDHEN and CDR2 is SYDVKM. This CDR3 is built from 16 residues. Trimming took 6 bases from V and 10 from J; bases not matched to a gene: 15. DNA of the CDR3: TGTGCCAGCAGGCCTCCGCTCCGGGACAGGGTGGGAAAACTGTTTTTT. It codes for CASRPPLRDRVGKLFF.

This clone was recorded once. The chain couples TRBV6-5 to TRBJ2-7; D is possibly TRBD1 (5 bases). V was clipped by 6 bases and J by 2 bases, with 17 bases between them. This CDR3 is built from 15 residues. Germline V gene lookup returns CDR1 MNHEY and CDR2 SVGAGI. The CDR3 here is CASRSDREGTYEQYF. CDR3 nucleotides: TGTGCCAGCAGGAGCGACAGAGAAGGAACCTACGAGCAGTACTTC.

The table lists this clone with a count of one. The rearrangement joins TRBV19 to TRBJ2-7; the D gene is possibly TRBD2 (5 bases). Germline CDR1 LNHDA, CDR2 SQIVND (reference sequence). The CDR3 spans 12 residues. V shed 5 bases and J shed 4 bases, with 9 bases lying between them. CDR3 in DNA: TGTGCCAGTAGTCTCCGGGGTTACGAGCAGTACTTC. Translated, it gives CASSLRGYEQYF.

The rearrangement joins TRBV30 to TRBJ2-2, with TRBD1 matching 8 bases. The CDR3 runs 14 residues. Germline V gene sequence: CDR1 GTSNPN, CDR2 SVGIG (reference sequence). The CDR3 reads CALGGRGRPGELFF. The CDR3 coding sequence is TGTGCTTTGGGAGGCAGGGGGCGCCCCGGGGAGCTGTTTTTT. Supplemented by reference TRBV30 and TRBJ2-2, the full variable domain reads SQTIHQWPATLVQPVGSPLSLECTVEGTSNPNLYWYRQAAGRGLQLLFYSVGIGQISSEVPQNLSASRPQDRQFILSSKKLLLSDSGFYLCALGGRGRPGELFFGEGSRLTVL.

The chain carries TRBV5-1 and TRBJ2-2, with a weak D call TRBD2 (5 bases). Germline loops: CDR1 SGHRS, CDR2 YFSETQ. V was trimmed by 4 bases and J by 3 bases, leaving 10 bases between them. The CDR3 is 14 amino acids. The CDR3 bases are TGCGCCAGCAGCGTAGCGTGGGACACCGGGGAGCTGTTTTTT. It yields the protein CASSVAWDTGELFF.

V usage is TRBV9 and J usage is TRBJ1-1, with 9 bases lining up with TRBD1. The CDR3 is 15 amino acids. V lost 4 bases to trimming and J lost 5 bases; unmatched junction nucleotides: 9. The germline gives CDR1 SGDLS, CDR2 YYNGEE. The CDR3: CASSTYRGLGTEAFF. For the CDR3, the DNA is TGTGCCAGCAGCACCTACAGGGGGCTAGGTACTGAAGCTTTCTTT. The whole variable domain, filled in from reference TRBV9 and TRBJ1-1, reads DSGVTQTPKHLITATGQRVTLRCSPRSGDLSVYWYQQSLDQGLQFLIQYYNGEERAKGNILERFSAQQFPDLHSELNLSSLELGDSALYFCASSTYRGLGTEAFFGQGTRLTVV.

The chain combines TRBV4-1 with TRBJ2-2; TRBD2 might be the D (6 bases). This CDR3 contains 16 residues. V shed 4 bases and J shed 3 bases, with 15 bases lying between them. CDR1 MGHRA and CDR2 YSYEKL come from the germline V gene. The CDR3 sequence is CASSPRPGEDTGELFF. CDR3 nucleotide sequence: TGCGCCAGCAGCCCCCGCCCGGGGGAGGACACCGGGGAGCTGTTTTTT.

This chain links TRBV28 with TRBJ2-3; 15 bases agree with TRBD2. Trimming removed 4 bases from V and 5 bases from J; junction bases left unmatched: 4. Germline CDR1 and CDR2: MDHEN and SYDVKM. The CDR3 loop spans 16 amino acids. CDR3 in amino acids: CASSSPGLAGGDTQYF. In nucleotides, the CDR3 is TGTGCCAGCAGTTCCCCGGGACTAGCGGGGGGAGATACGCAGTATTTT.

The V gene is TRBV27, the J gene TRBJ2-2, with D unclear. CDR1 is MNHEY and CDR2 is SMNVEV in the germline V gene (reference sequence). Trimming pared 2 bases from V and 5 bases from J, leaving 6 bases between. This CDR3 has 13 residues. The CDR3 sequence is CASSLHQTGELFF. The CDR3 DNA reads TGTGCCAGCAGTTTACACCAGACCGGGGAGCTGTTTTTT.

This chain uses TRBV6-6 with TRBJ2-7; D call uncertain. Germline CDR1 and CDR2: MNHNY and SVGAGI (reference sequence). The CDR3 contains 15 residues. Deletions cut 0 bases from V and 0 bases from J, with 9 bases between. Here the CDR3 reads CASSYSRASSYEQYF. The CDR3 DNA reads as TGTGCCAGCAGTTACTCTCGCGCTAGCTCCTACGAGCAGTACTTC.

The CDR3 here is CATSRDRRSGNGNTIYF. The DNA for the CDR3 is TGTGCCACCAGCAGAGATAGGCGGTCAGGGAATGGAAACACCATATATTTT. The chain is built from TRBV15 and TRBJ1-3; tentatively, D is TRBD1 (5 bases). The CDR3 has 17 residues. CDR1 and CDR2 from the germline V gene are LNHNV and YYDKDF (reference sequence). V was shortened by 0 bases and J by 3 bases, with 15 bases between the two germline ends.

The V call is TRBV27, the J call TRBJ1-5; D unresolved. The ends were cut back, 5 bases at V and 1 base at J, with 9 bases in the middle. CDR1 MNHEY and CDR2 SMNVEV come from the germline V gene (reference sequence). The CDR3 is 14 residues long. CDR3 bases: TGTGCCAGCAGTGGGTCGGGGAGCAATCAGCCCCAGCATTTT. The encoded protein is CASSGSGSNQPQHF.

The chain carries TRBV5-5 and TRBJ2-7; 9 bases map to TRBD1. Germline V gene sequence: CDR1 SGHKS, CDR2 YYEKEE (reference sequence). CDR3 size: 14 residues. The junction had 4 bases not matched to a gene; V was cut back by 2 bases and J by 4 bases. CDR3 sequence reads: CASSFRDRAYEQYF. CDR3 DNA sequence: TGTGCCAGCAGCTTTCGGGACAGGGCGTACGAGCAGTACTTC. Using reference TRBV5-5 and TRBJ2-7 for the parts outside the CDR3, the full variable domain is DAGVTQSPTHLIKTRGQQVTLRCSPISGHKSVSWYQQVLGQGPQFIFQYYEKEERGRGNFPDRFSARQFPNYSSELNVNALLLGDSALYLCASSFRDRAYEQYFGPGTRLTVT.

The chain has TRBV7-2 and TRBJ2-5; a possible D gene is TRBD2 (5 bases). V lost 4 bases to trimming and J lost 13 bases, with 16 bases between them. This CDR3 is built from 12 residues. Looked up from germline, CDR1 is SGHTA and CDR2 is FQGNSA. This CDR3 is CASSWSRGPPYF. As DNA, the CDR3 is TGTGCCAGCAGCTGGTCCCGGGGTCCCCCGTACTTC. Variable domain in full (rest from reference TRBV7-2 and TRBJ2-5): GAGVSQSPSNKVTEKGKDVELRCDPISGHTALYWYRQSLGQGLEFLIYFQGNSAPDKSGLPSDRFSAERTGGSVSTLTIQRTQQEDSAVYLCASSWSRGPPYFGPGTRLLVL.

This chain connects TRBV2 to TRBJ2-3; TRBD1 matches 8 bases. Trimming cost V 11 bases and J 5 bases; bases outside gene matches: 12. Germline CDR1 reads SNHLY; CDR2 reads FYNNEI. The length of the CDR3 is 14 residues. CDR3 in DNA: TGTGCCGCCAAAATCAGGGGGCAGGGAGATACGCAGTATTTT. Protein sequence: CAAKIRGQGDTQYF.

The J gene is TRBJ2-6, the V gene TRBV5-1; TRBD1 matches 11 bases. CDR1 and CDR2 from the germline V gene are SGHRS and YFSETQ. Germline trimming cut 5 bases from V and 0 bases from J; bases unmatched to any gene: 4. The CDR3 extends over 17 amino acids. The CDR3 DNA reads as TGCGCCAGCAGTTCCGGGACAGGGGGCTCTGGGGCCAACGTCCTGACTTTC. Amino acids: CASSSGTGGSGANVLTF. The whole variable domain, filled in from reference TRBV5-1 and TRBJ2-6, reads KAGVTQTPRYLIKTRGQQVTLSCSPISGHRSVSWYQQTPGQGLQFLFEYFSETQRNKGNFPGRFSGRQFSNSRSEMNVSTLELGDSALYLCASSSGTGGSGANVLTFGAGSRLTVL.

The chain combines TRBV6-6 with TRBJ2-2; TRBD2 matches 10 bases. CDR3 size: 16 residues. Unmatched junction bases numbered 10, after V lost 7 bases and J lost 5 bases. Germline CDR1 reads MNHNY; CDR2 reads SVGAGI (reference sequence). As DNA, the CDR3 is TGTGCCAGCACCCCCTGGGCTAGCGGGAGAACCGGGGAGCTGTTTTTT. The encoded protein is CASTPWASGRTGELFF.